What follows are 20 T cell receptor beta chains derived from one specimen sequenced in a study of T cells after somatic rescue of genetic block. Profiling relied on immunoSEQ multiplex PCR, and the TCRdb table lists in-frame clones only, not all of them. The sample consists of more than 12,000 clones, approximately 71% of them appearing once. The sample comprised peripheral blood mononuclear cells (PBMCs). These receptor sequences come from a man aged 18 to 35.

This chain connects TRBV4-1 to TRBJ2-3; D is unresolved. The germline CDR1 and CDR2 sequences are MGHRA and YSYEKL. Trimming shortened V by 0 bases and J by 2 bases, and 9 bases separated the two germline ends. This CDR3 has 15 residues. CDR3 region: CASSQDSAYTDTQYF. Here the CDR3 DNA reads TGCGCCAGCAGCCAAGATTCCGCATACACAGATACGCAGTATTTT.

For the CDR3, the DNA is TGTGCCAGCAGCCAAGCATCTCTAGCGGGAGGAGTTAGCAATGAGCAGTTCTTC. Translated, it gives CASSQASLAGGVSNEQFF. The J gene is TRBJ2-1, the V gene TRBV14; 11 bases match TRBD2. V dropped 1 base and J dropped 6; count of bases not matched to a gene: 11. Looked up from germline, CDR1 is SGHDN and CDR2 is FVKESK. The CDR3 runs 18 residues.

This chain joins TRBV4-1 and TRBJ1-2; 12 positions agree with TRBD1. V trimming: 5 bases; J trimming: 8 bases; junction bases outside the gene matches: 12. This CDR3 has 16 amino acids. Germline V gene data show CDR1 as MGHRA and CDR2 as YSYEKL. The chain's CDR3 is CASSTRDRGLQRGYTF. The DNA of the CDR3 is TGCGCCAGCAGCACCCGGGACAGGGGGCTTCAGAGGGGCTACACCTTC.

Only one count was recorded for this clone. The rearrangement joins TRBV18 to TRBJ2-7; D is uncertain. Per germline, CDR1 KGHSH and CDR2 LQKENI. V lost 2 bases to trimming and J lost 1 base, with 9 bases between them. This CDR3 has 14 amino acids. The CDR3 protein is CASSPYEFSYEQYF. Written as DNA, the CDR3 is TGTGCCAGCTCACCATATGAGTTTTCCTACGAGCAGTACTTC.

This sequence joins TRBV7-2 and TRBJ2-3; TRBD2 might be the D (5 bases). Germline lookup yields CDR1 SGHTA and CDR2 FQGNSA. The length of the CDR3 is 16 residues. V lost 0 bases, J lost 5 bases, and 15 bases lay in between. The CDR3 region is CASSLAVTYREDTQYF. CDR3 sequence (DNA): TGTGCCAGCAGCTTAGCAGTAACATATCGGGAAGATACGCAGTATTTT. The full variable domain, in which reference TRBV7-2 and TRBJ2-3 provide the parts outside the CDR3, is GAGVSQSPSNKVTEKGKDVELRCDPISGHTALYWYRQSLGQGLEFLIYFQGNSAPDKSGLPSDRFSAERTGGSVSTLTIQRTQQEDSAVYLCASSLAVTYREDTQYFGPGTRLTVL.

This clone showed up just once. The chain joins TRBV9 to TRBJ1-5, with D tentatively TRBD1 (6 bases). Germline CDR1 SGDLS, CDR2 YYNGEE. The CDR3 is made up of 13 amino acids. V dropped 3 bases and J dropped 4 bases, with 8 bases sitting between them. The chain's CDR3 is CASSGTVNQPQHF. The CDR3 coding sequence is TGTGCCAGCAGCGGGACAGTGAATCAGCCCCAGCATTTT.

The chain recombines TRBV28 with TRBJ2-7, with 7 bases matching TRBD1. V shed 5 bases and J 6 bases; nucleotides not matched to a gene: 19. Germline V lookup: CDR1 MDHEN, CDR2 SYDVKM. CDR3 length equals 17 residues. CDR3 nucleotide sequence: TGTGCCAGCAGTCTTCCTTCTCCGGGACAGAGGGTTTTCGAGCAGTACTTC. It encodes CASSLPSPGQRVFEQYF. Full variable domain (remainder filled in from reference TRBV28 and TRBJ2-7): DVKVTQSSRYLVKRTGEKVFLECVQDMDHENMFWYRQDPGLGLRLIYFSYDVKMKEKGDIPEGYSVSREKKERFSLILESASTNQTSMYLCASSLPSPGQRVFEQYFGPGTRLTVT.

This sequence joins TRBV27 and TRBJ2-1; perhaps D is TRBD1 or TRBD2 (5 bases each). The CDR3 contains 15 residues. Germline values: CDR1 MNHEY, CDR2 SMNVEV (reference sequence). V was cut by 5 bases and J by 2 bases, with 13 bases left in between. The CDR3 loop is CASSPRDRAYNEQFF. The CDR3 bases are TGTGCCAGCAGTCCCCGGGACCGAGCCTACAATGAGCAGTTCTTC.

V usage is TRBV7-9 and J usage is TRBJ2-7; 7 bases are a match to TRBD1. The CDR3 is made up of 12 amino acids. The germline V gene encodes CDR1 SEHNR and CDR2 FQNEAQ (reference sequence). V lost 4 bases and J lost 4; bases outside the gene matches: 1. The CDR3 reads CASSSTGYEQYF. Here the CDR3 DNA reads TGTGCCAGCAGCTCGACAGGGTACGAGCAGTACTTC.

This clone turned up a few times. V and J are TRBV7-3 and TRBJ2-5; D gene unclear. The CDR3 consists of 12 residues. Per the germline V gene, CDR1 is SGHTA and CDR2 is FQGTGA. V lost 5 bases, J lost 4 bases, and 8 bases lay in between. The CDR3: CASSRPGETQYF. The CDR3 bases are TGTGCCAGCAGCAGACCCGGAGAGACCCAGTACTTC.

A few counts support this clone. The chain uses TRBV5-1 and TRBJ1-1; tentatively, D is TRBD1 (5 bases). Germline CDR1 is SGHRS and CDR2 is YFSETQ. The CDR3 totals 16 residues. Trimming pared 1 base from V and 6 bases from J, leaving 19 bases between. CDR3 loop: CASSLSGAFSGAEAFF. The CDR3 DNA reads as TGCGCCAGCAGCTTGAGCGGGGCGTTTTCCGGAGCTGAAGCTTTCTTT.

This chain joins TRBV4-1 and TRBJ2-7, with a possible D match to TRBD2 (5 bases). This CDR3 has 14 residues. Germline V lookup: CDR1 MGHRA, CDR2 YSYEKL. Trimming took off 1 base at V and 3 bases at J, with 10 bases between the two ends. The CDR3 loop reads CASSQVSEGYEQYF. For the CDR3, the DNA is TGCGCCAGCAGCCAAGTGAGCGAGGGCTACGAGCAGTACTTC.

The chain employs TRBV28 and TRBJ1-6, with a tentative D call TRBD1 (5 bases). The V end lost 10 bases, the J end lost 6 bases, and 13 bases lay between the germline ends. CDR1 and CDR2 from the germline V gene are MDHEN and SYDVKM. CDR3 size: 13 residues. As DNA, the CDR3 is TGTGCCACTTTGGGGGGTGCTAATTCACCCCTCCACTTT. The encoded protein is CATLGGANSPLHF.

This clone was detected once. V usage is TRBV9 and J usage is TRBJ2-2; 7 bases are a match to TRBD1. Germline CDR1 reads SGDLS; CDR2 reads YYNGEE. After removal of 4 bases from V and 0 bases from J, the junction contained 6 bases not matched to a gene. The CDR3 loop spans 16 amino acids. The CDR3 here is CASSLTTGTNTGELFF. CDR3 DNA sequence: TGTGCCAGCAGCCTCACGACAGGGACGAACACCGGGGAGCTGTTTTTT. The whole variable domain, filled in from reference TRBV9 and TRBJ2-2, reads DSGVTQTPKHLITATGQRVTLRCSPRSGDLSVYWYQQSLDQGLQFLIQYYNGEERAKGNILERFSAQQFPDLHSELNLSSLELGDSALYFCASSLTTGTNTGELFFGEGSRLTVL.

In DNA form, the CDR3 reads TGCGCCAGCATGACGACAGGTGATTCCTACAATGAGCAGTTCTTC. Encoded protein: CASMTTGDSYNEQFF. The V call is TRBV5-1, the J call TRBJ2-1; tentative D call: TRBD1 (6 bases). Trimming shortened V by 6 bases and J by 1 base, and 14 bases separated the two germline ends. CDR1 and CDR2 (germline): SGHRS, YFSETQ. The CDR3 has 15 residues.

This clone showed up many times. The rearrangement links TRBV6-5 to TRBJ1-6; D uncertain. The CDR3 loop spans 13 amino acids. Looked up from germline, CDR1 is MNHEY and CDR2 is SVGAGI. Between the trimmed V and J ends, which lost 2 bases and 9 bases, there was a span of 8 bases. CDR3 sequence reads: CASSYRVGSPLHF. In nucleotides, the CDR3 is TGTGCCAGCAGTTACAGGGTGGGTTCACCCCTCCACTTT.

The CDR3 spells CASSSSQLLVAQYF. The CDR3 bases are TGCGCCAGCAGCTCATCCCAGCTTTTGGTCGCCCAGTACTTC. V is TRBV5-1 and J is TRBJ2-5; D is unclear. Trimming left V 3 bases short and J 9 bases short, with 18 bases between. This CDR3 has 14 amino acids. The V gene's germline CDR1 is SGHRS and CDR2 YFSETQ.

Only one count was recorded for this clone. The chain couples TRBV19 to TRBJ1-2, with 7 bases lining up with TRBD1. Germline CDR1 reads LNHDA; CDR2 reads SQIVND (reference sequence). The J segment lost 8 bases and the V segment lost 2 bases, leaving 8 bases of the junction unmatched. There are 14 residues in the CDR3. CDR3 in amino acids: CASSIPRQGTGYTF. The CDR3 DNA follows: TGTGCCAGTAGTATACCGCGACAGGGAACGGGCTACACCTTC. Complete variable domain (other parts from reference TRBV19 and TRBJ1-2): DGGITQSPKYLFRKEGQNVTLSCEQNLNHDAMYWYRQDPGQGLRLIYYSQIVNDFQKGDIAEGYSVSREKKESFPLTVTSAQKNPTAFYLCASSIPRQGTGYTFGSGTRLTVV.

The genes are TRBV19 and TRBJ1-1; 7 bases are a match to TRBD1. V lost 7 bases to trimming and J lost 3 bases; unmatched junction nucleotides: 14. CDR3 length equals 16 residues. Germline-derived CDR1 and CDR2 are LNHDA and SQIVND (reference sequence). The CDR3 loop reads CASTLKEGAPDTEAFF. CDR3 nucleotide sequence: TGTGCCAGTACCCTAAAGGAGGGGGCGCCGGACACTGAAGCTTTCTTT. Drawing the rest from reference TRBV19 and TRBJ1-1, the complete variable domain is DGGITQSPKYLFRKEGQNVTLSCEQNLNHDAMYWYRQDPGQGLRLIYYSQIVNDFQKGDIAEGYSVSREKKESFPLTVTSAQKNPTAFYLCASTLKEGAPDTEAFFGQGTRLTVV.

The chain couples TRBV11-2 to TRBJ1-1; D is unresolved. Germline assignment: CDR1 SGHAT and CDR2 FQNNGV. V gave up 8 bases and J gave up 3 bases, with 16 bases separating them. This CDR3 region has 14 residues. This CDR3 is CASVPDHSYTEAFF. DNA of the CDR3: TGTGCCAGCGTGCCCGACCATTCTTACACTGAAGCTTTCTTT.